Below are 28 T cell receptor beta chains sequenced from a single sample in a study of blood T cell repertoires in COVID-19. Produced via immunoSEQ multiplex PCR; TCRdb's table is partial and in-frame only. The table shows under 85,000 clones, with more than 65% occurring only once. The specimen sequenced was peripheral blood. The receptors here all came from a man aged 50-60 years with acute or convalescent COVID-19.

The V call is TRBV3-1 (or the pseudogene TRBV3-2), the J call TRBJ2-1, with D maybe TRBD2 (6 bases). V lost 1 base and J lost 2, with 15 bases in between. Germline V CDR1 and CDR2: LGHDT, YNNKEL (reference sequence). The CDR3 is 17 residues long. The CDR3 loop reads CASSQAQRASTYNEQFF. As DNA, the CDR3 is TGTGCCAGCAGCCAAGCCCAGCGGGCATCGACCTACAATGAGCAGTTCTTC.

The table lists this clone with a count of one. The chain combines TRBV6-2 or TRBV6-3 with TRBJ2-1, with D possibly TRBD2 on 6 matching bases. The ends were cut back, 5 bases at V and 4 bases at J, with 18 bases in the middle. CDR1 MNHEY and CDR2 SVGEGT come from the germline V gene. This CDR3 spans 16 amino acids. The CDR3 sequence is CASSASGGGIYNEQFF. CDR3 DNA: TGTGCCAGCAGTGCGTCCGGAGGAGGGATTTACAATGAGCAGTTCTTC.

This clone was seen a handful of times. CDR3 sequence (DNA): TGTGCCAGCAGCCAAGGAGTGAGCAGGGCCGCCACCGGGGAGCTGTTTTTT. It is translated as CASSQGVSRAATGELFF. The rearrangement joins TRBV3-1 (or the pseudogene TRBV3-2) to TRBJ2-2, with D perhaps matching TRBD1 (5 bases). From germline, CDR1 is LGHDT and CDR2 YNNKEL (reference sequence). The CDR3 is 17 residues long. The ends were cut back, 1 base at V and 4 bases at J, with 16 bases in the middle.

Only a few counts were recorded for this clone. The CDR3 bases are TGTGCCAGCAGCTTTGAGTCAGGGCAGAATCAGCCCCAGCATTTT. It codes for CASSFESGQNQPQHF. This chain joins TRBV7-2 and TRBJ1-5, with a possible D match to TRBD1 (5 bases). Per germline, CDR1 SGHTA and CDR2 FQGNSA. Trimming took 3 bases from V and 4 from J, leaving 13 bases between them. The CDR3 loop spans 15 amino acids. Supplemented by reference TRBV7-2 and TRBJ1-5, the full variable domain reads GAGVSQSPSNKVTEKGKDVELRCDPISGHTALYWYRQSLGQGLEFLIYFQGNSAPDKSGLPSDRFSAERTGGSVSTLTIQRTQQEDSAVYLCASSFESGQNQPQHFGDGTRLSIL.

This sequence joins TRBV7-2 and TRBJ2-7, with 7 bases that match TRBD1. Germline loops: CDR1 SGHTA, CDR2 FQGNSA. This CDR3 is built from 12 residues. The V gene end was trimmed by 5 bases and the J gene end by 6 bases; junction bases not matched to a gene: 4. The CDR3 nucleotides are TGTGCCAGCAGCCCTGACAGGGTCGAGCAGTACTTC. Amino acid sequence: CASSPDRVEQYF.

J is TRBJ2-7 and V is TRBV18; 7 nucleotides agree with TRBD1. Trimming at V came to 3 bases and at J to 6 bases, leaving 17 bases not matched to a gene. The CDR3 spans 17 residues. Looked up from germline, CDR1 is KGHSH and CDR2 is LQKENI. CDR3 protein: CASSPSTPTGYLTEQYF. In DNA, the CDR3 is TGTGCCAGCTCACCCTCAACCCCGACAGGGTATCTAACCGAGCAGTACTTC.

The chain is built from TRBV29-1 and TRBJ1-1; D not resolved. Between the trimmed V and J ends, which lost 4 bases and 0 bases, there was a span of 9 bases. This CDR3 is 13 amino acids long. Germline CDR1 reads SQVTM; CDR2 reads ANQGSEA. The CDR3 reads CSVGQLLNTEAFF. CDR3 nucleotides: TGCAGCGTTGGGCAGTTACTGAACACTGAAGCTTTCTTT. The full variable domain, with the rest looked up from reference TRBV29-1 and TRBJ1-1, is SAVISQKPSRDICQRGTSLTIQCQVDSQVTMMFWYRQQPGQSLTLIATANQGSEATYESGFVIDKFPISRPNLTFSTLTVSNMSPEDSSIYLCSVGQLLNTEAFFGQGTRLTVV.

Comments on this clone: One end of the junction does not line up with germline, which may come from a read error. The CDR3, as DNA: TGCAGCGTGGAAGACAGGGCGTACCAAGAGACCCAGTACTTC. Translated, it gives CSVEDRAYQETQYF. The rearrangement links TRBV29-1 to TRBJ2-5; 7 positions agree with TRBD1. Looked up from germline, CDR1 is SQVTM and CDR2 is ANQGSEA. The CDR3 loop spans 14 amino acids.

The V call is TRBV5-5, the J call TRBJ2-1, with a possible D match to TRBD2 (7 bases). The germline V gene encodes CDR1 SGHKS and CDR2 YYEKEE (reference sequence). CDR3 size: 16 residues. Trimming stripped 0 bases from V and 6 bases from J, with 16 bases between. The CDR3 coding sequence is TGTGCCAGCAGCTTGGCCGGGGGGCGGGCGGTCAATGAGCAGTTCTTC. Its translation is CASSLAGGRAVNEQFF.

The chain joins TRBV27 to TRBJ2-1, with 7 bases identical to TRBD1. Germline V CDR1 and CDR2: MNHEY, SMNVEV (reference sequence). The CDR3 loop spans 15 amino acids. The V and J ends lost 4 bases and 9 bases, in that order; junction bases with no gene match: 12. For the CDR3, the DNA is TGTGCCAGCAGTTCCCTCGGTAGGGGGCAAGGTGAGCAGTTCTTC. Translation: CASSSLGRGQGEQFF.

This chain uses TRBV5-6 with TRBJ2-7; TRBD1 matches at 7 bases. Per germline, CDR1 SGHDT and CDR2 YYEEEE. The CDR3 is 13 amino acids. J was trimmed by 3 bases and V by 6 bases; bases with no gene match: 6. The CDR3 here is CASTTGSNYEQYF. CDR3 in DNA: TGTGCCAGCACGACAGGGTCAAACTACGAGCAGTACTTC. Full variable domain (rest looked up from reference TRBV5-6 and TRBJ2-7): DAGVTQSPTHLIKTRGQQVTLRCSPKSGHDTVSWYQQALGQGPQFIFQYYEEEERQRGNFPDRFSGHQFPNYSSELNVNALLLGDSALYLCASTTGSNYEQYFGPGTRLTVT.

CDR3 nucleotide sequence: TGTGCCAGCTCACCAGTGTTAATGGAGATCGCCACTGAAGCTTTCTTT. The encoded protein is CASSPVLMEIATEAFF. The rearrangement uses TRBV18 and TRBJ1-1; D gene unclear. Trimming shortened V by 2 bases and J by 4 bases, and 17 bases separated the two germline ends. The V gene's germline CDR1 is KGHSH and CDR2 LQKENI. CDR3 length: 16 residues.

The chain uses TRBV6-5 and TRBJ2-4; possible D gene TRBD1, 6 bases. The CDR3 contains 15 residues. Germline V CDR1 and CDR2: MNHEY, SVGAGI. V dropped 1 base and J dropped 4 bases, with 11 bases sitting between them. The CDR3 region is CASSYLQGSKNIQYF. The CDR3 nucleotides read TGTGCCAGCAGTTACTTACAGGGTAGTAAAAACATTCAGTACTTC.

The chain uses TRBV10-2 and TRBJ2-3; 12 bases fit TRBD2. The CDR3 spans 15 residues. The V segment lost 5 bases and the J segment 4 bases; nucleotides outside the gene matches: 4. The germline V gene has CDR1 WSHSY and CDR2 SAAADI. The CDR3 DNA reads TGCGCCAGCAGTCTGACTAGCGGGAGCTCAGATACGCAGTATTTT. Encoded protein: CASSLTSGSSDTQYF.

The chain has TRBV7-2 and TRBJ1-5; 10 positions match TRBD1. The CDR3 spans 12 residues. CDR1 is SGHTA and CDR2 is FQGNSA in the germline V gene. V gave up 4 bases and J gave up 9 bases; unmatched junction bases: 0. CDR3 sequence (DNA): TGTGCCAGCAGCTGGACAGGGGGGCCCCAGCATTTT. It is translated as CASSWTGGPQHF.

V gene TRBV7-2 combines with J gene TRBJ1-1, with TRBD1 matching over 7 bases. V lost 6 bases and J lost 10; bases outside the gene matches: 8. Looked up from germline, CDR1 is SGHTA and CDR2 is FQGNSA. There are 12 residues in the CDR3. The CDR3 DNA follows: TGTGCCAGCAGTACCCGAGGGGGCAGAGCTTTCTTT. Its translation is CASSTRGGRAFF.

This rearrangement joins TRBV4-3 to TRBJ2-3; 9 positions match TRBD2. The junction had 4 bases not matched to a gene; V was cut back by 1 base and J by 5 bases. Germline V gene data show CDR1 as LGHNA and CDR2 as YSLEER. The CDR3 is made up of 15 amino acids. The CDR3 sequence: CASSQVAGGIDTQYF. DNA for the CDR3: TGCGCCAGCAGCCAAGTGGCGGGGGGGATAGATACGCAGTATTTT.

The sample holds a few counts of this clone. This rearrangement joins TRBV27 to TRBJ2-7; TRBD1 aligns across 7 bases. Germline lookup yields CDR1 MNHEY and CDR2 SMNVEV (reference sequence). This CDR3 region has 15 residues. Trimming took 5 bases from V and 0 from J; bases not matched to a gene: 7. The CDR3 region has the DNA TGTGCCAGCAGTACAAGGGACAGTAGCTCCTACGAGCAGTACTTC. Its protein is CASSTRDSSSYEQYF.

The chain joins TRBV6-5 to TRBJ1-6; D is ambiguous. CDR3 length equals 15 residues. V dropped 5 bases and J dropped 4 bases, with 12 bases sitting between them. The germline CDR1 and CDR2 sequences are MNHEY and SVGAGI. CDR3 protein: CASSPAGSYNSPLHF. In DNA form, the CDR3 reads TGTGCCAGCAGTCCCGCCGGGAGTTATAATTCACCCCTCCACTTT.

This clone was observed a single time. The chain links TRBV6-2 or TRBV6-3 to TRBJ1-2, with 7 bases aligning to TRBD1. The CDR3 runs to 14 residues. Germline V gene data show CDR1 as MNHEY and CDR2 as SVGEGT. Unmatched junction bases numbered 6, after V lost 2 bases and J lost 6 bases. The CDR3 DNA sequence: TGTGCCAGCAGTTACACAGCAGGGGGAAATGGCTACACCTTC. It yields the protein CASSYTAGGNGYTF.

This clone came up once. The chain has TRBV5-4 and TRBJ2-2; the match to TRBD2 covers 8 bases. Germline CDR1 SGHNT, CDR2 YYREEE (reference sequence). The CDR3 length is 16 residues. Trimming cost V 3 bases and J 1 base; bases outside gene matches: 5. The CDR3: CASSWGAGVNTGELFF. The DNA for the CDR3 is TGTGCCAGCAGCTGGGGAGCGGGGGTGAACACCGGGGAGCTGTTTTTT. The full variable domain, rest sourced from reference TRBV5-4 and TRBJ2-2, is ETGVTQSPTHLIKTRGQQVTLRCSSQSGHNTVSWYQQALGQGPQFIFQYYREEENGRGNFPPRFSGLQFPNYSSELNVNALELDDSALYLCASSWGAGVNTGELFFGEGSRLTVL.

This chain uses TRBV20-1 with TRBJ1-3; tentatively, D is TRBD1 (5 bases). V lost 3 bases, J lost 4 bases, and 10 bases lay in between. The V gene's germline CDR1 is DFQATT and CDR2 SNEGSKA (reference sequence). The CDR3 is 13 amino acids. CDR3 sequence: CSASKGVGNTIYF. The DNA for the CDR3 is TGCAGTGCTAGTAAAGGGGTCGGAAACACCATATATTTT.

This sequence joins TRBV4-3 and TRBJ1-4; maybe TRBD1 (6 bases). Trimming took 4 bases from V and 3 from J, leaving 12 bases between them. The CDR3 contains 15 residues. In germline, CDR1 is LGHNA, CDR2 YSLEER. CDR3 sequence: CASSPSGVPNEKLFF. CDR3 DNA sequence: TGCGCCAGCAGCCCTTCAGGGGTCCCTAATGAAAAACTGTTTTTT.

The V and J genes are TRBV6-5 and TRBJ1-1; the match to TRBD1 covers 7 bases. Germline loops: CDR1 MNHEY, CDR2 SVGAGI. Trimming at V came to 4 bases and at J to 5 bases, leaving 7 bases not matched to a gene. The CDR3 consists of 14 residues. The CDR3 sequence: CASSSWTGFTEAFF. The CDR3 region has the DNA TGTGCCAGCAGTTCTTGGACAGGTTTTACTGAAGCTTTCTTT.

The chain recombines TRBV27 with TRBJ1-4; D not certain. V lost 2 bases and J lost 4, with 11 bases in between. CDR1 is MNHEY, CDR2 SMNVEV, per germline (reference sequence). This CDR3 spans 15 amino acids. CDR3 in DNA: TGTGCCAGCAGTTTAAATCCCCTAATTAATGAAAAACTGTTTTTT. This gives the protein CASSLNPLINEKLFF.

CDR3 protein: CASRVTVGTDTQYF. The CDR3 DNA follows: TGCGCCAGCAGAGTCACGGTGGGCACAGATACGCAGTATTTT. V and J are TRBV5-1 and TRBJ2-3; no clear D. The CDR3 runs to 14 residues. CDR1 and CDR2 from the germline V gene are SGHRS and YFSETQ. The ends were cut back, 5 bases at V and 1 base at J, with 11 bases in the middle.

This rearrangement joins TRBV19 to TRBJ1-1; D gene uncertain. The CDR3 runs 14 residues. Germline loops: CDR1 LNHDA, CDR2 SQIVND (reference sequence). The V gene lost 1 base and the J gene lost 3 bases, with 9 bases spanning the gap. The CDR3 sequence is CASSIAPQYTEAFF. CDR3 nucleotide sequence: TGTGCCAGTAGTATAGCCCCGCAGTACACTGAAGCTTTCTTT.

This clone has just one count. V usage is TRBV4-1 and J usage is TRBJ1-1; D is perhaps TRBD1 (5 bases). V shed 2 bases and J shed 1 base, with 17 bases lying between them. This CDR3 has 17 amino acids. The germline gives CDR1 MGHRA, CDR2 YSYEKL. The CDR3 DNA reads as TGCGCCAGCAGCCAACAAGGGGTCAGATACAAGAACACTGAAGCTTTCTTT. It translates to CASSQQGVRYKNTEAFF.